Listed below are T cell receptor beta chains from one sample, sequenced in a study of OX40 agonist ivuxolimab in advanced cancers. Assay used: immunoSEQ multiplex PCR; TCRdb lists only in-frame clones, some missing. The sample includes about 74,000 clones, roughly 83% of them seen just once. Source: CD4+ or CD8+ T cells sorted from blood, taken in a trial of the OX40 agonist ivuxolimab. The origin of the receptors is an adult with an advanced solid tumor such as melanoma, head and neck, liver or kidney cancer. CDR3s include the opening cysteine and the closing phenylalanine or tryptophan. A D gene is named only where the DNA matches it firmly. The size entry is marked missing in some rows and otherwise reads once, few, many or a size class.

J gene | D gene | V gene | clone size | CDR3 DNA | CDR3 protein
TRBJ1-2 | NA | TRBV7-2 | once | TGTGCCAGCAGCTTAGACGGGGACTATGGCTACACCTTC | CASSLDGDYGYTF
TRBJ2-7 | NA | TRBV6-5 | NA | TGTGCCAGCAGTTACTCCGTGCGTAGCTCCTACGAGCAGTACTTC | CASSYSVRSSYEQYF
TRBJ2-3 | NA | TRBV2 | NA | TGTGCCAGCAGTGAAGCGGAGACGCCTAGCACAGATACGCAGTATTTT | CASSEAETPSTDTQYF
TRBJ2-3 | NA | TRBV7-2 | NA | TGTGCCAGCAGCTCCACCGGGGATACGCAGTATTTT | CASSSTGDTQYF
TRBJ1-1 | NA | TRBV6-5 | once | TGTGCCAGCAGAAAACTTGCAGGACCTAACACTGAAGCTTTCTTT | CASRKLAGPNTEAFF
TRBJ2-1 | NA | TRBV11-2 | NA | TGTGCCAGCACCTTTAATTCTGGCGAGCAGTTCTTC | CASTFNSGEQFF
TRBJ2-7 | NA | TRBV6-6 | NA | TGTGCCAGCAGTTACTCAATTCAGGGGGGCGAGCAGTACTTC | CASSYSIQGGEQYF
TRBJ2-7 | NA | TRBV4-1 | NA | TGCGCCAGCAGCCAAGTGCGGGGACCTACCTACGAGCAGTACTTC | CASSQVRGPTYEQYF
TRBJ1-2 | NA | TRBV5-4 | NA | TGTGCCAGCAGCTTGGGTCAGTCCTATGGCTACACCTTC | CASSLGQSYGYTF
TRBJ2-7 | TRBD1 | TRBV6-1 | NA | TGTGCCAGCAGTGAAGCGGGGACAGGGTATAGCGAGCAGTACTTC | CASSEAGTGYSEQYF
TRBJ2-1 | TRBD2 | TRBV7-2 | NA | TGTGCCAGCAGCGCACGGACTAGCGGGCTCTACAATGAGCAGTTCTTC | CASSARTSGLYNEQFF
TRBJ1-1 | TRBD1 | TRBV7-9 | NA | TGTGCCAGCAGCTTAAGGACAGGGGAGGTCGAAGCTTTCTTT | CASSLRTGEVEAFF
TRBJ2-7 | TRBD2 | TRBV5-1 | NA | TGCGCCAGCAGCTCTTTAACTAGCGGGGGAGCCGAGCAGTACTTC | CASSSLTSGGAEQYF
TRBJ1-6 | TRBD1 | TRBV15 | NA | TGTGCCACCAGCAGAGAAAATTTACAGGGGTCTAATTCACCCCTCCACTTT | CATSRENLQGSNSPLHF
TRBJ2-1 | TRBD2 | TRBV2 | NA | TGTGCCAGCAGTGGGCGACTAGCGGGAGCGGGTAATGAGCAGTTCTTC | CASSGRLAGAGNEQFF
TRBJ1-1 | NA | TRBV5-1 | NA | TGCGCCAGCAGCTTGGCCAGGGCAGGGAACACTGAAGCTTTCTTT | CASSLARAGNTEAFF
TRBJ2-1 | NA | TRBV5-1 | NA | TGCGCCAGCAGCGATACCCCAGGGGACAATGAGCAGTTCTTC | CASSDTPGDNEQFF
TRBJ1-3 | NA | TRBV5-1 | once | TGCGCCAGCAGCCCGGGCGGACGGCACTCTGGAAACACCATATATTTT | CASSPGGRHSGNTIYF
TRBJ1-6 | NA | TRBV13 | NA | TGTGCCAGCAGCCGGACTGGAGGAGCCCTCCACTTT | CASSRTGGALHF
TRBJ1-4 | NA | TRBV7-9 | NA | TGTGCCAGCAGCTTACACAAGGACGGTGAAAAACTGTTTTTT | CASSLHKDGEKLFF
TRBJ1-2 | TRBD1 | TRBV5-1 | NA | TGCGCCAGCAGCTGGGACAGCTATGGCTACACCTTC | CASSWDSYGYTF
TRBJ2-1 | NA | TRBV7-8 | NA | TGTGCCAGCAGCAACAGCGAACTACAAAACAATGAGCAGTTCTTC | CASSNSELQNNEQFF
TRBJ1-4 | NA | TRBV11-3 | once | TGTGCCAGCAGCTTAGGTGAAAAACTGTTTTTT | CASSLGEKLFF
TRBJ2-1 | NA | TRBV5-1 | NA | TGCGCCAGCAGCAGCTACAATGAGCAGTTCTTC | CASSSYNEQFF
TRBJ2-5 | NA | TRBV11-3 | NA | TGTGCCAGCAGCTTAGATCGGGGGAATAGCATTGATTACTTC | CASSLDRGNSIDYF
TRBJ1-2 | TRBD1 | TRBV27 | NA | TGTGCCAGCAGTTTCTTACAGGGGGTTTCAGCTAACTATGGCTACACCTTC | CASSFLQGVSANYGYTF
TRBJ2-1 | NA | TRBV6-6 | NA | TGTGCCAGCAGTCGGACAAGGATCAATGAGCAGTTCTTC | CASSRTRINEQFF
TRBJ1-1 | NA | TRBV28 | NA | TGTGCCAGCACCCGAAACACTGAAGCTTTCTTT | CASTRNTEAFF
TRBJ1-2 | NA | TRBV2 | once | TGTGCCAGCAGTGACCGATTACCCGGACGTATCTATGGCTACACCTTC | CASSDRLPGRIYGYTF
TRBJ2-1 | TRBD2 | TRBV12-5 | once | TGTGCTAGTGGACCAGCGGGAGGGCCACACAATGAGCAGTTCTTC | CASGPAGGPHNEQFF
TRBJ1-5 | NA | TRBV10-3 | once | TGTGCCATCAGTGAGGGGGGTCTCGGCAATCAGCCCCAGCATTTT | CAISEGGLGNQPQHF
TRBJ1-1 | NA | TRBV29-1 | NA | TGCAGCTCTGCATGGGGGGCCAACACTGAAGCTTTCTTT | CSSAWGANTEAFF
TRBJ2-2 | NA | TRBV2 | NA | TGTGCCAGCATGAGGGGGTTGTCGTCAGGGGAGCTGTTTTTT | CASMRGLSSGELFF
TRBJ2-6 | NA | TRBV27 | once | TGTGCCAGCAGTTTAATGCGTGCGGGGGCCAACGTCCTGACTTTC | CASSLMRAGANVLTF
TRBJ2-1 | TRBD1 | TRBV4-1 | NA | TGCGCCAGCAGCCCCGGGACAGGGTACCGGAGTGAGCAGTTCTTC | CASSPGTGYRSEQFF
TRBJ2-1 | TRBD1 | TRBV7-3 | NA | TGTGCCAGCAGCTGGGGACAGGGTACCTACAATGAGCAGTTCTTC | CASSWGQGTYNEQFF